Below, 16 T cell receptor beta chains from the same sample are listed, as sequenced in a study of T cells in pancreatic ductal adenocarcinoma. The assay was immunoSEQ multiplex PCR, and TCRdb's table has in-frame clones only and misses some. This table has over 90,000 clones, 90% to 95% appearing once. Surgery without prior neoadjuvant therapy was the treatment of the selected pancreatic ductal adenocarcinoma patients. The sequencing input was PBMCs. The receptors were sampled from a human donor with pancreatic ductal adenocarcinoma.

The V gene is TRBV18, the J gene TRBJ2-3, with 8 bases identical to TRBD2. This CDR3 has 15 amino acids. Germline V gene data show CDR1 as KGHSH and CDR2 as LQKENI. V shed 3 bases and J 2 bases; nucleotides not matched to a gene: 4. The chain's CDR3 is CASSPPGLATDTQYF. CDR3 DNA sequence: TGTGCCAGCTCACCCCCAGGACTAGCCACAGATACGCAGTATTTT.

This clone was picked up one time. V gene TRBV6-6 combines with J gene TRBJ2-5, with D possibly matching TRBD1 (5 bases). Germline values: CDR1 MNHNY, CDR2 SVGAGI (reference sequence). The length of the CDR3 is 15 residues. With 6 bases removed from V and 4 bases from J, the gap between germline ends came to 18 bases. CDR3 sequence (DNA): TGTGCCAGCAGCCGACCCAGGGATAGGATAGAGACCCAGTACTTC. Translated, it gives CASSRPRDRIETQYF.

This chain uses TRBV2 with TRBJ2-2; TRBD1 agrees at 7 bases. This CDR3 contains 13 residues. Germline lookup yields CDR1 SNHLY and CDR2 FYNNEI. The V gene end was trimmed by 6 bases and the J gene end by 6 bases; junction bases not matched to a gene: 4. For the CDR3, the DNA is TGTGCCAGCAGGACAGGGCACGCCGGGGAGCTGTTTTTT. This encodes CASRTGHAGELFF.

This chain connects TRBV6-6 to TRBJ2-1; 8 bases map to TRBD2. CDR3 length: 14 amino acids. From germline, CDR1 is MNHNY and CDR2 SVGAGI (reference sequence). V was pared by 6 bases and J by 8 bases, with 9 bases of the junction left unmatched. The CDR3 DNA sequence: TGTGCCAGCAGCCCACCGGGACTAGGCCATGAGCAGTTCTTC. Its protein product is CASSPPGLGHEQFF.

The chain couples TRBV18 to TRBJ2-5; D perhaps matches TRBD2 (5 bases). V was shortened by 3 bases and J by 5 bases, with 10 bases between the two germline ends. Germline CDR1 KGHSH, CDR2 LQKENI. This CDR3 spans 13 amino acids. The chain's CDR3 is CASSPARGETQYF. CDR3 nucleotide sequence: TGTGCCAGCTCACCCGCCAGAGGGGAGACCCAGTACTTC.

In nucleotides, the CDR3 is TGCAGTGCTAGATACTTGGGGGAGCTGTTTTTT. Translating gives CSARYLGELFF. The gene calls are TRBV20-1 and TRBJ2-2, with unresolved D. Trimming removed 2 bases at V and 8 bases at J, with 6 bases between. Germline V lookup: CDR1 DFQATT, CDR2 SNEGSKA (reference sequence). This CDR3 region has 11 residues.

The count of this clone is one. CDR3 sequence reads: CAWSRGQGKEKLFF. DNA for the CDR3: TGTGCCTGGAGTCGAGGACAGGGGAAAGAAAAACTGTTTTTT. The chain joins TRBV30 to TRBJ1-4; 9 bases align to TRBD1. The CDR3 length is 14 residues. From germline, CDR1 is GTSNPN and CDR2 SVGIG (reference sequence). With V trimmed by 2 bases and J by 8 bases, 6 bases remained unmatched.

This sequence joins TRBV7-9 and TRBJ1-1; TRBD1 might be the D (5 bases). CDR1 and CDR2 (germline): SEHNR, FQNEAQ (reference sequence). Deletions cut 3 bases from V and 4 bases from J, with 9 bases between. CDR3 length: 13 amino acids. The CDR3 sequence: CASSFRGGTEAFF. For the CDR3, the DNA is TGTGCCAGCAGCTTCCGGGGGGGCACTGAAGCTTTCTTT.

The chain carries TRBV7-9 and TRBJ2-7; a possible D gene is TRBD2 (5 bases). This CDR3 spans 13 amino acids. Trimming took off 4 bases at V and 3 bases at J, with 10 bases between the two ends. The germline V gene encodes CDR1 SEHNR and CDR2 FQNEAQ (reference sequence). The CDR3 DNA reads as TGTGCCAGCAGCTCCCTGGAGGTCTACGAGCAGTACTTC. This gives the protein CASSSLEVYEQYF.

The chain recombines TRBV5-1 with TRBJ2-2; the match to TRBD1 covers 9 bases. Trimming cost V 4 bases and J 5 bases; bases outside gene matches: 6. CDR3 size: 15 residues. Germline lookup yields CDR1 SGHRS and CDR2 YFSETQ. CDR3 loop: CASSRGQGTTGELFF. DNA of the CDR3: TGCGCCAGCAGCCGGGGACAGGGAACAACCGGGGAGCTGTTTTTT.

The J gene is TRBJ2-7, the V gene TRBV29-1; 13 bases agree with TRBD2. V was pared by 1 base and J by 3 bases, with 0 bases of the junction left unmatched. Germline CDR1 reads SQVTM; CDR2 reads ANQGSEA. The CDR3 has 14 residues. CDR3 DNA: TGCAGCGTTGAAGGGACTAGCGGGAGCTACGAGCAGTACTTC. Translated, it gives CSVEGTSGSYEQYF.

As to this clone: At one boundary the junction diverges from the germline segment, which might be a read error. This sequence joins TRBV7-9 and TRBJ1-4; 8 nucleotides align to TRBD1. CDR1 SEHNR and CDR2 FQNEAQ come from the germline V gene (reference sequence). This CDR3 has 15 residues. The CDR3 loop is CASSLAQGANEKLFF. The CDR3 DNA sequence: TGTGCCAGCAGCCTAGCCCAGGGGGCGAATGAAAAACTGTTTTTT.

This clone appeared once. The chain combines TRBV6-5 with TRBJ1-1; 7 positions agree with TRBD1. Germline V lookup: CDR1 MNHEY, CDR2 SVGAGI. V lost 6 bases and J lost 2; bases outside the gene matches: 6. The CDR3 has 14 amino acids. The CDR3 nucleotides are TGTGCCAGCAGATCAGGACAGGTTAACACTGAAGCTTTCTTT. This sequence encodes CASRSGQVNTEAFF.

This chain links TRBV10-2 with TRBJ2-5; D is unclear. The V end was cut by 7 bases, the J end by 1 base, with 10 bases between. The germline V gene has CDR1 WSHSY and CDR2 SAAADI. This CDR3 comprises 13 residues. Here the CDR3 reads CASTSRLQETQYF. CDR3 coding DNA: TGCGCCAGCACTTCCAGGCTCCAAGAGACCCAGTACTTC.

The CDR3 sequence is CASSRGLASRTGELFF. CDR3 DNA sequence: TGTGCCAGCAGCCGGGGACTAGCGTCGAGGACCGGGGAGCTGTTTTTT. The gene calls are TRBV5-4 and TRBJ2-2; 10 nucleotides agree with TRBD2. Losses at the gene ends were 4 bases for V and 5 bases for J; bases not matched to a gene: 8. Germline lookup yields CDR1 SGHNT and CDR2 YYREEE (reference sequence). This CDR3 contains 16 residues.

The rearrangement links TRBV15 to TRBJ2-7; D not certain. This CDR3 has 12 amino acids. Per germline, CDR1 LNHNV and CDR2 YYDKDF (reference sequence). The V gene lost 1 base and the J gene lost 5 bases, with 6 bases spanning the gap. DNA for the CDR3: TGTGCCACCAGCAGAGCTGGCCACGAGCAGTACTTC. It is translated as CATSRAGHEQYF.